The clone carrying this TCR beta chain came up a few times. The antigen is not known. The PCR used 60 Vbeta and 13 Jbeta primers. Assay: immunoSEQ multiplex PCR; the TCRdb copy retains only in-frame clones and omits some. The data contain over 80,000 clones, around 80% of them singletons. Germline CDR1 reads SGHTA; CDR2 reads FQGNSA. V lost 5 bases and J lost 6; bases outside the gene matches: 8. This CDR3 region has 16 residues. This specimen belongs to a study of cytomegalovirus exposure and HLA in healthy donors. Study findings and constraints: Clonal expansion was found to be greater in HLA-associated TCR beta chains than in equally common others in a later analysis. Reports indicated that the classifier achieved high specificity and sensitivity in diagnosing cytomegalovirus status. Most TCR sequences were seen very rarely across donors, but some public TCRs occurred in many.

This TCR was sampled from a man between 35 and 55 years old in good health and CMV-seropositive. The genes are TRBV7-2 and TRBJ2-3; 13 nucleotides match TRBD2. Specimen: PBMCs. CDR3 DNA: TGTGCCAGCAGCCCAGGACTAGCGGGGGACAACGATACGCAGTATTTT. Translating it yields CASSPGLAGDNDTQYF.